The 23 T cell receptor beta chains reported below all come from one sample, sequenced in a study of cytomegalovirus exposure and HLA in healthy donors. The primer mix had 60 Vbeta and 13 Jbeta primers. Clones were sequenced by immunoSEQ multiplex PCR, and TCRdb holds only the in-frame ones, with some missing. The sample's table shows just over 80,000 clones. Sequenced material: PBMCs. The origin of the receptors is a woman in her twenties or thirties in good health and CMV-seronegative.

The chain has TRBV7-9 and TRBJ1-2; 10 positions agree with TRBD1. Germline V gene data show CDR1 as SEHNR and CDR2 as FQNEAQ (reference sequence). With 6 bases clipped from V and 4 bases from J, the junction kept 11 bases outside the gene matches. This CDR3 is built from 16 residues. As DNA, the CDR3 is TGTGCCAGCAGTCTAGACGGGACAGGGGATAGCTATGGCTACACCTTC. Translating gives CASSLDGTGDSYGYTF.

The CDR3 protein is CASSEETAYF. CDR3 DNA: TGTGCCAGCAGTGAAGAGACAGCGTATTTT. This sequence joins TRBV6-1 and TRBJ2-3; tentatively, D is TRBD1 (5 bases). In germline, CDR1 is MNHNS, CDR2 SASEGT. Trimming removed 1 base from V and 14 bases from J, with 7 bases in between. The CDR3 extends over 10 amino acids.

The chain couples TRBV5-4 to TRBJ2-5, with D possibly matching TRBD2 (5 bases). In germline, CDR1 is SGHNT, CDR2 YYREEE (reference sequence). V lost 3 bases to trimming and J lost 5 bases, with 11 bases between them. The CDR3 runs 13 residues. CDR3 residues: CASSSIPGETQYF. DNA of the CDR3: TGTGCCAGCAGCTCGATCCCGGGGGAGACCCAGTACTTC.

The CDR3 sequence: CASSASSGGGYEQYF. The CDR3 DNA sequence: TGTGCCAGTAGTGCATCTAGCGGGGGGGGCTACGAGCAGTACTTC. The V gene is TRBV19, the J gene TRBJ2-7; TRBD2 aligns across 12 bases. V trimming: 5 bases; J trimming: 3 bases; junction bases outside the gene matches: 5. CDR3 length equals 15 residues. Germline V CDR1 and CDR2: LNHDA, SQIVND (reference sequence).

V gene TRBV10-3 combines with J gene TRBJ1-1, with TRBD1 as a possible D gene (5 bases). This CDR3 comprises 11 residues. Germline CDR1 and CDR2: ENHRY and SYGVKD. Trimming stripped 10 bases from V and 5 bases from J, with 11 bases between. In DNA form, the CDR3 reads TGTGCCAGTCGACAGTCAACTGAAGCTTTCTTT. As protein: CASRQSTEAFF.

CDR3 sequence (DNA): TGTGCCAGCAGTTCGACAGGGGCCGACAATGAGCAGTTCTTC. Translated, it gives CASSSTGADNEQFF. The chain links TRBV6-5 to TRBJ2-1; TRBD1 matches at 8 bases. The V gene end was trimmed by 4 bases and the J gene end by 5 bases; junction bases not matched to a gene: 4. From germline, CDR1 is MNHEY and CDR2 SVGAGI. The CDR3 consists of 14 residues.

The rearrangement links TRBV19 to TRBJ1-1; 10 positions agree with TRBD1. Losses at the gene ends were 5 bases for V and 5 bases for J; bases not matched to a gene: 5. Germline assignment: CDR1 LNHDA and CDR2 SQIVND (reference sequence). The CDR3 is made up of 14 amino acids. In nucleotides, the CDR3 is TGTGCCAGTAGTTACGGGACAGGGGAAACTGAAGCTTTCTTT. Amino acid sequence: CASSYGTGETEAFF.

The chain's CDR3 is CASSLVGTRVPADTQYF. CDR3 DNA sequence: TGCGCCAGCAGCTTGGTGGGGACTAGAGTCCCCGCGGATACGCAGTATTTT. The chain is built from TRBV5-1 and TRBJ2-3; 8 bases map to TRBD2. The CDR3 loop spans 17 amino acids. CDR1 and CDR2 from the germline V gene are SGHRS and YFSETQ. Trimming cost V 0 bases and J 6 bases; bases outside gene matches: 12.

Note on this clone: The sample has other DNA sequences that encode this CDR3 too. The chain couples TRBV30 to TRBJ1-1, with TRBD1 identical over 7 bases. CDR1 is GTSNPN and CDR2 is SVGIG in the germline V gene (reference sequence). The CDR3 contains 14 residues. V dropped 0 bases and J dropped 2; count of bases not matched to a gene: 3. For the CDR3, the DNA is TGTGCCTGGAGTGTACAGGGGCTAAACACTGAAGCTTTCTTT. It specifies CAWSVQGLNTEAFF.

In nucleotides, the CDR3 is TGTGCCAGCAGCACCGGACAGGGGACCATCACTGGGACTGAAGCTTTCTTT. The encoded protein is CASSTGQGTITGTEAFF. The genes are TRBV7-9 and TRBJ1-1; 9 bases line up with TRBD1. This CDR3 is built from 17 residues. Germline loops: CDR1 SEHNR, CDR2 FQNEAQ (reference sequence). V lost 5 bases and J lost 5; bases outside the gene matches: 15.

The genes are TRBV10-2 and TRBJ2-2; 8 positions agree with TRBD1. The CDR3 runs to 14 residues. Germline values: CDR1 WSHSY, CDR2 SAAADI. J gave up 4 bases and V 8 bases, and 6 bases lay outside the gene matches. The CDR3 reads CASRLQGGTGELFF. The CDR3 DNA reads TGCGCCAGCCGTCTACAGGGGGGCACCGGGGAGCTGTTTTTT.

CDR3 sequence (DNA): TGTGCCAGCAGCTTAGACAGGGGATACGAGCAGTACTTC. This sequence encodes CASSLDRGYEQYF. This chain links TRBV7-2 with TRBJ2-5, with TRBD1 matching over 7 bases. The end of the DNA aligns better with TRBJ2-7, so the J call may be wrong. CDR1 SGHTA and CDR2 FQGNSA come from the germline V gene. The CDR3 contains 13 residues.

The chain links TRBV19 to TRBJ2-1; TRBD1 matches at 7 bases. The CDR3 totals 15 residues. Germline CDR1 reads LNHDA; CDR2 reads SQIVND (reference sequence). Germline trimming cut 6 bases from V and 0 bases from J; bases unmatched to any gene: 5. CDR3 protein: CASRADRSSYNEQFF. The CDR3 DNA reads TGTGCCAGTAGGGCGGACAGGAGCTCCTACAATGAGCAGTTCTTC. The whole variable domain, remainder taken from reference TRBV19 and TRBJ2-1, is DGGITQSPKYLFRKEGQNVTLSCEQNLNHDAMYWYRQDPGQGLRLIYYSQIVNDFQKGDIAEGYSVSREKKESFPLTVTSAQKNPTAFYLCASRADRSSYNEQFFGPGTRLTVL.

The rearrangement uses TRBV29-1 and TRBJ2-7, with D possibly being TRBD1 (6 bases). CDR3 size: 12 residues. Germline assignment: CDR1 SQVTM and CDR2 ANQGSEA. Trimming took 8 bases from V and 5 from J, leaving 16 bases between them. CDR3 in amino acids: CSTLTGWNEQYF. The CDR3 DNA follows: TGCAGCACGTTAACAGGGTGGAACGAGCAGTACTTC.

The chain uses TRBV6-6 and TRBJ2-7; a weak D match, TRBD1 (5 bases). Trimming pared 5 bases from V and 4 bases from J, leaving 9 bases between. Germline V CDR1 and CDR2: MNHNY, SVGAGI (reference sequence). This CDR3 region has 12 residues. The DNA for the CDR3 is TGTGCCAGCAGTCCCGCAGGGTACGAGCAGTACTTC. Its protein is CASSPAGYEQYF.

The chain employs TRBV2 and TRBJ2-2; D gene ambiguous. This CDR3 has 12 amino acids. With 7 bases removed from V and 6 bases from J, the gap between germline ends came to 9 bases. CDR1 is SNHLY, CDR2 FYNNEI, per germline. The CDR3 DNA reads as TGTGCCAGCACCCCCAGCGCCGGGGAGCTGTTTTTT. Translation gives CASTPSAGELFF. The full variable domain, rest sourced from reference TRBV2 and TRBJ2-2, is EPEVTQTPSHQVTQMGQEVILRCVPISNHLYFYWYRQILGQKVEFLVSFYNNEISEKSEIFDDQFSVERPDGSNFTLKIRSTKLEDSAMYFCASTPSAGELFFGEGSRLTVL.

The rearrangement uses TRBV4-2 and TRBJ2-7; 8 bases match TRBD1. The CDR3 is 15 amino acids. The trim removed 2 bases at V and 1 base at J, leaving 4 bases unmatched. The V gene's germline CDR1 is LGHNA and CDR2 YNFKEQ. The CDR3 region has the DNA TGTGCCAGCAGCCAAACAGGGGGTTCTTCCTACGAGCAGTACTTC. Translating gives CASSQTGGSSYEQYF.

The CDR3 coding sequence is TGTGCCAGCAGCGTAGAGGGGGCGCAGTCCGACAATGAGCAGTTCTTC. This gives the protein CASSVEGAQSDNEQFF. V gene TRBV9 combines with J gene TRBJ2-1; 7 bases line up with TRBD1. J was trimmed by 5 bases and V by 0 bases; bases with no gene match: 8. The CDR3 runs to 16 residues. Germline V CDR1 and CDR2: SGDLS, YYNGEE. The full variable domain, with the rest looked up from reference TRBV9 and TRBJ2-1, is DSGVTQTPKHLITATGQRVTLRCSPRSGDLSVYWYQQSLDQGLQFLIQYYNGEERAKGNILERFSAQQFPDLHSELNLSSLELGDSALYFCASSVEGAQSDNEQFFGPGTRLTVL.

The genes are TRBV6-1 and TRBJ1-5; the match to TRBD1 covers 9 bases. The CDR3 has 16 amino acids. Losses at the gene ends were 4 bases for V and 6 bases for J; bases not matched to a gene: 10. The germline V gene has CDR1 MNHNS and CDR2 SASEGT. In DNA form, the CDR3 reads TGTGCCAGCAGTGTGATCGGGACAGGGACTTCTCAGCCCCAGCATTTT. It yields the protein CASSVIGTGTSQPQHF.

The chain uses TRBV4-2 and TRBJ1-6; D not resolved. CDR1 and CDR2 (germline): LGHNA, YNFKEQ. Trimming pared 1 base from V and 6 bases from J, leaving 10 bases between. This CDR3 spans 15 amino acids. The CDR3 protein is CASSQGVAANSPLHF. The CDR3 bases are TGTGCCAGCAGCCAAGGAGTTGCGGCTAATTCACCCCTCCACTTT.

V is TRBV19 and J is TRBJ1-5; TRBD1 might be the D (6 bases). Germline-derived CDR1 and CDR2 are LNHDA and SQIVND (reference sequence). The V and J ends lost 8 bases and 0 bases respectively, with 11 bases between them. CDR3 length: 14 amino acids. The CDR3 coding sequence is TGTGCCAGTGACAGGCTTCTTAGCAATCAGCCCCAGCATTTT. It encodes CASDRLLSNQPQHF. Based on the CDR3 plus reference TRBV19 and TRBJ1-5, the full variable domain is DGGITQSPKYLFRKEGQNVTLSCEQNLNHDAMYWYRQDPGQGLRLIYYSQIVNDFQKGDIAEGYSVSREKKESFPLTVTSAQKNPTAFYLCASDRLLSNQPQHFGDGTRLSIL.

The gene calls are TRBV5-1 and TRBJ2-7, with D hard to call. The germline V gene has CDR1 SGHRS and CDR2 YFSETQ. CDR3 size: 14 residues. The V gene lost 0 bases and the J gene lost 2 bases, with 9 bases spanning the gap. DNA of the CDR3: TGCGCCAGCAGCTTGGCGGTGTCCGCCTACGAGCAGTACTTC. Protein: CASSLAVSAYEQYF.

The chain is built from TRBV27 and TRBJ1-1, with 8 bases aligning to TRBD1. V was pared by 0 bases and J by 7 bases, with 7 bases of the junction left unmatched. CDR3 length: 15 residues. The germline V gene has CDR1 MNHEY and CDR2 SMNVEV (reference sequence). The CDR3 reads CASSLSAGGGGEAFF. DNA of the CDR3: TGTGCCAGCAGTTTATCGGCAGGGGGCGGGGGTGAAGCTTTCTTT.